Presented here are 25 T cell receptor beta chains from one specimen sequenced in a study of blood T cell repertoires in COVID-19. The protocol was immunoSEQ multiplex PCR, while the TCRdb copy is restricted to in-frame clones and leaves out a portion. The table records around 300,000 clones, 80% to 90% of them present only once. Sequencing was performed on peripheral blood. Every receptor here comes from a woman aged 45-65 years who had recovered from COVID-19.

The rearrangement joins TRBV2 to TRBJ1-1; a weak D match, TRBD1 (6 bases). Germline CDR1 and CDR2: SNHLY and FYNNEI. CDR3 length: 13 residues. V was shortened by 6 bases and J by 2 bases, with 10 bases between the two germline ends. CDR3 sequence reads: CASRSQGNTEAFF. The CDR3 region has the DNA TGTGCCAGCAGATCACAGGGAAACACTGAAGCTTTCTTT. Supplemented by reference TRBV2 and TRBJ1-1, the full variable domain reads EPEVTQTPSHQVTQMGQEVILRCVPISNHLYFYWYRQILGQKVEFLVSFYNNEISEKSEIFDDQFSVERPDGSNFTLKIRSTKLEDSAMYFCASRSQGNTEAFFGQGTRLTVV.

The chain links TRBV10-3 to TRBJ2-1, with 7 bases fitting TRBD1. Per the germline V gene, CDR1 is ENHRY and CDR2 is SYGVKD. V dropped 6 bases and J dropped 3; count of bases not matched to a gene: 2. The CDR3 loop spans 13 amino acids. The CDR3 loop reads CAIRQGLYNEQFF. The CDR3 coding sequence is TGTGCCATCAGACAGGGGCTCTACAATGAGCAGTTCTTC.

This sequence joins TRBV5-4 and TRBJ2-3; 7 bases align to TRBD1. Trimming removed 4 bases from V and 4 bases from J; junction bases left unmatched: 12. Germline V lookup: CDR1 SGHNT, CDR2 YYREEE (reference sequence). This CDR3 has 16 amino acids. The CDR3 protein is CASSLRTGGAADTQYF. The CDR3 DNA reads as TGTGCCAGCAGCCTGCGGACAGGAGGAGCGGCAGATACGCAGTATTTT.

The gene calls are TRBV4-1 and TRBJ1-3; D gene unclear. Trimming pared 0 bases from V and 4 bases from J, leaving 13 bases between. This CDR3 contains 16 residues. Germline V gene sequence: CDR1 MGHRA, CDR2 YSYEKL. In nucleotides, the CDR3 is TGCGCCAGCAGCCAAGAGCCACAGACGGGAGGAAACACCATATATTTT. Protein: CASSQEPQTGGNTIYF.

This chain joins TRBV24-1 and TRBJ2-1; 10 bases fit TRBD1. Germline lookup yields CDR1 KGHDR and CDR2 SFDVKD. This CDR3 has 15 amino acids. V dropped 6 bases and J dropped 6; count of bases not matched to a gene: 7. DNA for the CDR3: TGTGCCACCAGTTCTGCGGGGACAGGGGCCAATGAGCAGTTCTTC. Translation: CATSSAGTGANEQFF.

The CDR3 nucleotides read TGTGCCAGCTCACTGGCCCTACAGGGTGGTGAGACCCAGTACTTC. Encoded protein: CASSLALQGGETQYF. This chain joins TRBV18 and TRBJ2-5; tentatively, D is TRBD1 (6 bases). The ends were cut back, 4 bases at V and 5 bases at J, with 17 bases in the middle. CDR3 size: 15 residues. The V gene's germline CDR1 is KGHSH and CDR2 LQKENI.

This chain uses TRBV12-5 with TRBJ1-2, with 9 bases identical to TRBD1. The V segment lost 0 bases and the J segment 0 bases; nucleotides outside the gene matches: 5. Germline V gives CDR1 LGHNT, CDR2 FRNRAP. The CDR3 runs 17 residues. The CDR3 sequence is CASGLVQTGGTNYGYTF. The CDR3 DNA reads TGTGCTAGTGGTTTGGTACAGACAGGGGGGACTAACTATGGCTACACCTTC.

The rearrangement uses TRBV11-2 and TRBJ1-3; no clear D. The CDR3 totals 18 residues. Germline V gene lookup returns CDR1 SGHAT and CDR2 FQNNGV. Between the trimmed V and J ends, which lost 0 bases and 0 bases, there was a span of 15 bases. The CDR3 region is CASSLDPQTKSSGNTIYF. CDR3 nucleotides: TGTGCCAGCAGCTTAGATCCCCAGACTAAGAGCTCTGGAAACACCATATATTTT.

The chain is built from TRBV10-3 and TRBJ2-3; the D gene is possibly TRBD1 (5 bases). The germline CDR1 and CDR2 sequences are ENHRY and SYGVKD. V was trimmed by 2 bases and J by 4 bases, leaving 13 bases between them. This CDR3 is built from 15 residues. The CDR3: CAISELAGSADTQYF. As DNA, the CDR3 is TGTGCCATCAGTGAGCTGGCAGGGTCTGCAGATACGCAGTATTTT.

The V call is TRBV6-2 or TRBV6-3, the J call TRBJ1-2; 9 bases map to TRBD1. The CDR3 length is 15 residues. V shed 0 bases, J shed 2 bases, and the junction held 1 base outside the gene matches. The V gene's germline CDR1 is MNHEY and CDR2 SVGEGT. DNA of the CDR3: TGTGCCAGCAGTTACTCGGGACAGGGCAACTATGGCTACACCTTC. It specifies CASSYSGQGNYGYTF.

The chain is built from TRBV6-5 and TRBJ2-6, with no clear D. The germline CDR1 and CDR2 sequences are MNHEY and SVGAGI. V was shortened by 10 bases and J by 0 bases, with 7 bases between the two germline ends. This CDR3 is 13 amino acids long. The CDR3 coding sequence is TGTGCCACACAATACTCTGGGGCCAACGTCCTGACTTTC. Residues: CATQYSGANVLTF.

A single count supports this clone. V is TRBV28 and J is TRBJ1-5; 7 positions match TRBD1. The germline V gene has CDR1 MDHEN and CDR2 SYDVKM. CDR3 length equals 15 residues. After removal of 6 bases from V and 6 bases from J, the junction contained 11 bases not matched to a gene. The CDR3 DNA is TGTGCCAGCAGCCCCGGGAGGGGGCCGAGTCAGCCCCAGCATTTT. Its protein product is CASSPGRGPSQPQHF.

The chain uses TRBV7-9 and TRBJ1-2; D gene uncertain. Germline CDR1 and CDR2: SEHNR and FQNEAQ (reference sequence). Trimming removed 3 bases at V and 2 bases at J, with 10 bases between. This CDR3 contains 14 residues. The CDR3 spells CASSLSGLNYGYTF. CDR3 sequence (DNA): TGTGCCAGCAGCTTGAGTGGACTGAACTATGGCTACACCTTC.

V is TRBV28 and J is TRBJ2-7; 9 nucleotides agree with TRBD1. Germline assignment: CDR1 MDHEN and CDR2 SYDVKM. V shed 5 bases, J shed 2 bases, and the junction held 10 bases outside the gene matches. CDR3 size: 16 residues. CDR3 nucleotides: TGTGCCAGCAGTCCGCCGGGACAGGGCCAGACCTACGAGCAGTACTTC. Its translation is CASSPPGQGQTYEQYF.

Only one count was recorded for this clone. The chain carries TRBV30 and TRBJ1-5; 7 bases fit TRBD1. The CDR3 extends over 13 amino acids. The J segment lost 4 bases and the V segment lost 5 bases, leaving 5 bases of the junction unmatched. Germline V gives CDR1 GTSNPN, CDR2 SVGIG (reference sequence). The CDR3 region has the DNA TGTGCCTGGGCTTCAGGGGGTAATCAGCCCCAGCATTTT. This sequence encodes CAWASGGNQPQHF. Looking up the rest from reference TRBV30 and TRBJ1-5 gives the full variable domain: SQTIHQWPATLVQPVGSPLSLECTVEGTSNPNLYWYRQAAGRGLQLLFYSVGIGQISSEVPQNLSASRPQDRQFILSSKKLLLSDSGFYLCAWASGGNQPQHFGDGTRLSIL.

As concerns this clone: One junction end does not reproduce the germline sequence, and a read error may be involved. The genes are TRBV4-1 and TRBJ1-5, with 7 bases matching TRBD1. Germline values: CDR1 MGHRA, CDR2 YSYEKL. The CDR3 consists of 14 residues. The CDR3 is CASSQGGGGQPQHF. CDR3 in DNA: TGCGCCAGCAGTCAAGGAGGGGGCGGTCAGCCCCAGCATTTT.

The chain combines TRBV7-7 with TRBJ2-2, with 9 bases matching TRBD2. The V segment lost 0 bases and the J segment 4 bases; nucleotides outside the gene matches: 6. The germline gives CDR1 SSHAT, CDR2 FNYEAQ (reference sequence). CDR3 length equals 17 residues. The CDR3 nucleotides are TGTGCCAGCAGCTTAGCCCCTAGCGGGACGTCCACCGGGGAGCTGTTTTTT. This gives the protein CASSLAPSGTSTGELFF. The full variable domain, in which reference TRBV7-7 and TRBJ2-2 provide the parts outside the CDR3, is GAGVSQSPRYKVTKRGQDVTLRCDPISSHATLYWYQQALGQGPEFLTYFNYEAQPDKSGLPSDRFSAERPEGSISTLTIQRTEQRDSAMYRCASSLAPSGTSTGELFFGEGSRLTVL.

The rearrangement links TRBV2 to TRBJ2-1; TRBD2 might be the D (7 bases). This CDR3 comprises 13 residues. V lost 5 bases to trimming and J lost 6 bases, with 11 bases between them. The germline V gene has CDR1 SNHLY and CDR2 FYNNEI. The CDR3 DNA is TGTGCCAGCAGTAGGGGGGAGGGCAATGAGCAGTTCTTC. Encoded protein: CASSRGEGNEQFF.

The genes are TRBV27 and TRBJ1-4, with D perhaps matching TRBD1 (6 bases). The CDR3 runs 19 residues. CDR1 is MNHEY, CDR2 SMNVEV, per germline (reference sequence). V was cut by 6 bases and J by 0 bases, with 23 bases left in between. CDR3 DNA: TGTGCCAGCAGGTTGAGGGGGGGAACCTTTATGGCAACTAATGAAAAACTGTTTTTT. Protein sequence: CASRLRGGTFMATNEKLFF.

This sequence joins TRBV3-1 (or the pseudogene TRBV3-2) and TRBJ2-2, with a tentative D call TRBD1 (6 bases). The CDR3 is 16 residues long. The V gene lost 2 bases and the J gene lost 4 bases, with 14 bases spanning the gap. Germline-derived CDR1 and CDR2 are LGHDT and YNNKEL (reference sequence). CDR3 bases: TGTGCCAGCAGCCAATCTACCACAGGGTTCACCGGGGAGCTGTTTTTT. Translation: CASSQSTTGFTGELFF.

V usage is TRBV28 and J usage is TRBJ2-7; 13 bases line up with TRBD2. The junction had 10 bases not matched to a gene; V was cut back by 3 bases and J by 5 bases. CDR3 length: 17 residues. Germline V gives CDR1 MDHEN, CDR2 SYDVKM. This chain's CDR3 is CASSFIQTSGGINEQYF. Written as DNA, the CDR3 is TGTGCCAGCAGTTTCATCCAGACTAGCGGGGGGATCAACGAGCAGTACTTC.

The V and J genes are TRBV28 and TRBJ2-2, with D possibly matching TRBD2 (6 bases). With 7 bases removed from V and 4 bases from J, the gap between germline ends came to 19 bases. The CDR3 extends over 16 amino acids. CDR1 and CDR2 (germline): MDHEN, SYDVKM. CDR3 protein: CASTFGGGVITGELFF. The CDR3 DNA reads TGTGCCAGCACATTCGGGGGAGGAGTTATCACCGGGGAGCTGTTTTTT.

The J gene is TRBJ1-6, the V gene TRBV6-5, with 7 bases fitting TRBD1. After removal of 8 bases from V and 7 bases from J, the junction contained 11 bases not matched to a gene. CDR3 length equals 15 residues. The germline V gene has CDR1 MNHEY and CDR2 SVGAGI. As DNA, the CDR3 is TGTGCCAGCGTACTGAAAACAGGGGTCAATTCACCCCTCCACTTT. It codes for CASVLKTGVNSPLHF.

The V call is TRBV9, the J call TRBJ2-3; 7 bases are a match to TRBD2. Losses at the gene ends were 3 bases for V and 0 bases for J; bases not matched to a gene: 10. Germline V gene sequence: CDR1 SGDLS, CDR2 YYNGEE. This CDR3 spans 17 amino acids. CDR3 residues: CASSEGRELASTDTQYF. CDR3 DNA sequence: TGTGCCAGCAGCGAGGGGAGGGAGTTAGCAAGCACAGATACGCAGTATTTT.

The rearrangement uses TRBV4-1 and TRBJ2-5; D possibly corresponds to TRBD2 (5 bases). Trimming shortened V by 1 base and J by 1 base, and 13 bases separated the two germline ends. Per germline, CDR1 MGHRA and CDR2 YSYEKL. There are 16 residues in the CDR3. CDR3 amino acids: CASSQGSAVSQETQYF. In nucleotides, the CDR3 is TGCGCCAGCAGCCAAGGATCAGCGGTAAGCCAAGAGACCCAGTACTTC.